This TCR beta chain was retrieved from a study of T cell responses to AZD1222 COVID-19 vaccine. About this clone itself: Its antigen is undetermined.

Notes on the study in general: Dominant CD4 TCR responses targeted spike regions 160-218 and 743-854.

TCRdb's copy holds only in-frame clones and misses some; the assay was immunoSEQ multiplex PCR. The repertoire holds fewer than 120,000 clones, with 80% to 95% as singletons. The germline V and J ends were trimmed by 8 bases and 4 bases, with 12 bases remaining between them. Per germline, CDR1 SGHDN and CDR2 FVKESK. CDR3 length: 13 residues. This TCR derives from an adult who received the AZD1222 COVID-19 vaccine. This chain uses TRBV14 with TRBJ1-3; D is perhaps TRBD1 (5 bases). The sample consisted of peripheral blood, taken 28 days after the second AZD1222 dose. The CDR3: CASARGTGNTIYF. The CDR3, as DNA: TGTGCCAGCGCCCGGGGGACCGGAAACACCATATATTTT.